The 17 T cell receptor beta chains below come from one sample, sequenced in a study of CD8+ T cells in alopecia areata. Treatment reported: oral pan-JAK inhibitor, 5-10 mg twice daily. Sequencing templates came from extracted RNA that was reverse transcribed into cDNA. Here immunoSEQ multiplex PCR was the method, and the copy in TCRdb shows in-frame clones only, minus some. The sample includes about 270,000 clones, around 64% of them seen just once. Sequences were derived from CD4+ T cells sorted from blood, sampled at week 52, from a patient treated with tofacitinib. These receptors all stem from a human donor with alopecia areata.

This clone has just a few counts. The chain recombines TRBV30 with TRBJ2-7, with D hard to call. There are 13 residues in the CDR3. CDR1 GTSNPN and CDR2 SVGIG come from the germline V gene (reference sequence). The V and J ends lost 2 bases and 2 bases respectively, with 10 bases between them. As DNA, the CDR3 is TGTGCCTGGAGTTCGGTGCGGACCTACGAGCAGTACTTC. Translated: CAWSSVRTYEQYF.

The chain couples TRBV5-1 to TRBJ2-6; D may be TRBD2 (6 bases). Looked up from germline, CDR1 is SGHRS and CDR2 is YFSETQ. There are 16 residues in the CDR3. Trimming left V 2 bases short and J 0 bases short, with 9 bases between. The CDR3 DNA reads as TGCGCCAGCAGCTTAACGGGGGTCTCTGGGGCCAACGTCCTGACTTTC. Its translation is CASSLTGVSGANVLTF.

V gene TRBV29-1 combines with J gene TRBJ1-2; tentatively, D is TRBD1 (5 bases). The germline V gene encodes CDR1 SQVTM and CDR2 ANQGSEA. V was cut by 6 bases and J by 4 bases, with 12 bases left in between. The CDR3 is 12 residues long. The CDR3 DNA reads as TGCAGCGTCGGGGAGGGACCCTATGGCTACACCTTC. This gives the protein CSVGEGPYGYTF.

CDR3 in DNA: TGTGCCAGCAGCGTAGGGACAGTCGATCAGCCCCAGCATTTT. Translating gives CASSVGTVDQPQHF. The rearrangement joins TRBV9 to TRBJ1-5; a weak D match, TRBD1 (6 bases). Germline assignment: CDR1 SGDLS and CDR2 YYNGEE. The CDR3 consists of 14 residues. V dropped 0 bases and J dropped 5 bases, with 9 bases sitting between them.

In DNA form, the CDR3 reads TGTGCCAGCTCACCACTACAGGGGAACTATGGCTACACCTTC. This sequence encodes CASSPLQGNYGYTF. The chain carries TRBV18 and TRBJ1-2; 7 nucleotides match TRBD1. With V trimmed by 1 base and J by 2 bases, 1 base remained unmatched. The CDR3 has 14 residues. CDR1 is KGHSH and CDR2 is LQKENI in the germline V gene.

The rearrangement links TRBV5-6 to TRBJ1-1, with a weak D call TRBD1 (6 bases). V lost 0 bases, J lost 4 bases, and 13 bases lay in between. The germline CDR1 and CDR2 sequences are SGHDT and YYEEEE. The CDR3 runs to 15 residues. The CDR3 DNA sequence: TGTGCCAGCAGCTTGGCCGGGGGCGTCGGCACTGAAGCTTTCTTT. Its translation is CASSLAGGVGTEAFF.

V gene TRBV10-3 combines with J gene TRBJ1-5, with a weak D call TRBD1 (5 bases). Trimming stripped 6 bases from V and 4 bases from J, with 7 bases between. Germline V gene lookup returns CDR1 ENHRY and CDR2 SYGVKD. This CDR3 is built from 12 residues. CDR3: CAIRGVNQPQHF. The CDR3 nucleotides are TGTGCCATCAGGGGGGTTAATCAGCCCCAGCATTTT.

The chain combines TRBV4-2 with TRBJ1-4; D remains unclear. Between the trimmed V and J ends, which lost 0 bases and 7 bases, there was a span of 9 bases. The CDR3 runs to 14 residues. Germline V gives CDR1 LGHNA, CDR2 YNFKEQ. This CDR3 reads CASSQEGVGEKLFF. CDR3 sequence (DNA): TGTGCCAGCAGCCAAGAGGGAGTAGGTGAAAAACTGTTTTTT.

The V call is TRBV9, the J call TRBJ1-6, with TRBD1 as a possible D gene (5 bases). Per the germline V gene, CDR1 is SGDLS and CDR2 is YYNGEE. Trimming took off 0 bases at V and 10 bases at J, with 11 bases between the two ends. The CDR3 sequence is 14 residues long. This CDR3 is CASSVGGHGSPLHF. CDR3 nucleotides: TGTGCCAGCAGCGTAGGGGGCCACGGGTCACCCCTCCACTTT.

CDR3 nucleotide sequence: TGCAGTGCTAGCGCAGCGGGGCGTCCGTACTTC. Translation gives CSASAAGRPYF. The chain recombines TRBV20-1 with TRBJ2-4; 7 nucleotides match TRBD2. Per the germline V gene, CDR1 is DFQATT and CDR2 is SNEGSKA (reference sequence). V lost 3 bases to trimming and J lost 15 bases; unmatched junction nucleotides: 8. The CDR3 spans 11 residues.

The genes are TRBV14 and TRBJ2-1, with 7 bases fitting TRBD2. This CDR3 has 17 residues. Germline V gene data show CDR1 as SGHDN and CDR2 as FVKESK. V lost 1 base to trimming and J lost 4 bases; unmatched junction nucleotides: 10. This CDR3 is CASSQGSGPSLYNEQFF. The CDR3 nucleotides read TGTGCCAGCAGCCAAGGTAGCGGGCCTAGTCTGTACAATGAGCAGTTCTTC. The complete variable domain, with remaining parts taken from reference TRBV14 and TRBJ2-1, reads EAGVTQFPSHSVIEKGQTVTLRCDPISGHDNLYWYRRVMGKEIKFLLHFVKESKQDESGMPNNRFLAERTGGTYSTLKVQPAELEDSGVYFCASSQGSGPSLYNEQFFGPGTRLTVL.

The rearrangement links TRBV2 to TRBJ2-6; no clear D gene. The V gene lost 4 bases and the J gene lost 0 bases, with 7 bases spanning the gap. This CDR3 contains 15 residues. Looked up from germline, CDR1 is SNHLY and CDR2 is FYNNEI. CDR3 region: CASSGDRSGANVLTF. CDR3 DNA sequence: TGTGCCAGCAGTGGGGATCGCTCTGGGGCCAACGTCCTGACTTTC.

This sequence joins TRBV29-1 and TRBJ2-3; the match to TRBD2 covers 16 bases. The CDR3 runs 16 residues. V trimming: 7 bases; J trimming: 4 bases; junction bases outside the gene matches: 8. CDR1 SQVTM and CDR2 ANQGSEA come from the germline V gene. The CDR3 bases are TGCAGCGCAGCGGGACTAGCGGGGGGGCAGGCAGATACGCAGTATTTT. This translates into CSAAGLAGGQADTQYF.

This clone came up a few times. This chain joins TRBV7-3 and TRBJ2-2, with 8 bases fitting TRBD2. The length of the CDR3 is 16 residues. The trim removed 3 bases at V and 9 bases at J, leaving 12 bases unmatched. The V gene's germline CDR1 is SGHTA and CDR2 FQGTGA. The CDR3 nucleotides read TGTGCCAGCAGCTTTTCTGGACTAGCCCACACACGGGAGCTGTTTTTT. This gives the protein CASSFSGLAHTRELFF.

V usage is TRBV7-9 and J usage is TRBJ2-2, with D possibly being TRBD2 (5 bases). Germline V gene data show CDR1 as SEHNR and CDR2 as FQNEAQ (reference sequence). This CDR3 has 13 amino acids. Trimming pared 2 bases from V and 5 bases from J, leaving 6 bases between. The CDR3 coding sequence is TGTGCCAGCAGCTTACGGGAAACCGGGGAGCTGTTTTTT. Translated: CASSLRETGELFF.

The gene calls are TRBV11-1 and TRBJ2-7; 7 positions agree with TRBD1. V shed 4 bases and J 3 bases; nucleotides not matched to a gene: 9. Looked up from germline, CDR1 is SGHAT and CDR2 is FQDESV (reference sequence). The CDR3 totals 15 residues. The CDR3 DNA sequence: TGTGCCAGCAGCTCACCGGGACAGACGAACTACGAGCAGTACTTC. It is translated as CASSSPGQTNYEQYF.

The genes are TRBV7-2 and TRBJ2-5, with D possibly matching TRBD2 (6 bases). The CDR3 consists of 13 residues. The germline gives CDR1 SGHTA, CDR2 FQGNSA. Deletions cut 5 bases from V and 5 bases from J, with 12 bases between. The CDR3 DNA follows: TGTGCCAGCAGCCCCTCGGAGGGGGAGACCCAGTACTTC. Its translation is CASSPSEGETQYF.